The 6 T cell receptor beta chains in this list originate from one sample, sequenced in a study of cytomegalovirus exposure and HLA in healthy donors. 13 Jbeta primers and 60 Vbeta primers were used for the PCR. Profiling relied on immunoSEQ multiplex PCR, and the TCRdb table lists in-frame clones only, not all of them. In the table there are a few hundred thousand clones, less than 80% of which are singletons. Sequencing was done on a sample of PBMCs. These receptors were obtained from a girl aged 2 to 9 in good health and CMV-seronegative.

In DNA form, the CDR3 reads TGTGCCAGCAGGACTAGCGGGACAGATACGCAGTATTTT. It codes for CASRTSGTDTQYF. This rearrangement joins TRBV5-4 to TRBJ2-3, with 10 bases matching TRBD2. Germline V gives CDR1 SGHNT, CDR2 YYREEE (reference sequence). Unmatched junction bases numbered 0, after V lost 5 bases and J lost 3 bases. The CDR3 is 13 amino acids.

This sequence joins TRBV21-1 and TRBJ1-2; TRBD1, the table's D call, lacks a check against the DNA. TRBV21-1 is classified as a pseudogene. The CDR3 consists of 14 residues. The CDR3 nucleotides are TGTGCCAGCACCAAGACAGGGCGTGTGGGGGGCTACACCTTC. It yields the protein CASTKTGRVGGYTF.

CDR3 coding DNA: TGCGCCAGCAGCTTCTTAGGACACAGCCTTAACACTGAAGCTTTCTTT. Translated, it gives CASSFLGHSLNTEAFF. The genes are TRBV5-1 and TRBJ1-1; possible D gene TRBD1, 5 bases. Germline values: CDR1 SGHRS, CDR2 YFSETQ. CDR3 length equals 16 residues. V was shortened by 2 bases and J by 2 bases, with 16 bases between the two germline ends.

The chain recombines TRBV25-1 with TRBJ2-1, with a possible D match to TRBD1 (6 bases). V lost 4 bases and J 8 bases, leaving 15 bases between the germline ends. CDR3 length equals 14 residues. Germline V CDR1 and CDR2: MGHDK, SYGVNS. This chain's CDR3 is CASSVRGAIYEQFF. In DNA, the CDR3 is TGTGCCAGCAGTGTCAGGGGCGCGATATATGAGCAGTTCTTC.

V is TRBV25-1 and J is TRBJ1-2, with 11 bases fitting TRBD1. Germline loops: CDR1 MGHDK, CDR2 SYGVNS. The CDR3 extends over 15 amino acids. The ends lost 5 bases at V and 4 bases at J; junction bases unmatched: 6. The CDR3 reads CASSPHGTGGYGYTF. CDR3 sequence (DNA): TGTGCCAGCAGTCCACACGGGACAGGGGGCTATGGCTACACCTTC.

The chain has TRBV7-9 and TRBJ1-6; TRBD1 agrees at 10 bases. V was clipped by 5 bases and J by 10 bases; unmatched bases: 5. The CDR3 runs 14 residues. Germline lookup yields CDR1 SEHNR and CDR2 FQNEAQ (reference sequence). CDR3 nucleotides: TGTGCCAGCAGCGAGGACAGGGGGTTATCACCCCTCCACTTT. It is translated as CASSEDRGLSPLHF.